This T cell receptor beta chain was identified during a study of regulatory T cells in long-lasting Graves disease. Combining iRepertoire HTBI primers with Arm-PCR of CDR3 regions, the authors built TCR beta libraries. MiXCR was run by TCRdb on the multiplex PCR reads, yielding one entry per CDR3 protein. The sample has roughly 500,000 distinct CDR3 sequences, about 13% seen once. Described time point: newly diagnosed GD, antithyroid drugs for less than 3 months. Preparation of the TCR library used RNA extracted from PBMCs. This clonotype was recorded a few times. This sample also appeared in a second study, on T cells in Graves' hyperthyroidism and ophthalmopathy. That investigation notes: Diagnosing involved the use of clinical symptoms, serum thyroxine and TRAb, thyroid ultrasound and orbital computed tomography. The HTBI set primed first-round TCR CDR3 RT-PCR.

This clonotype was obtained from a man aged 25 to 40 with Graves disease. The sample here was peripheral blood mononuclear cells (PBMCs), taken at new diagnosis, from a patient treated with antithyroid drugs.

This CDR3 reads CASSLATSGRTDTQYF. The CDR3 DNA follows: TGTGCCAGCAGCTTGGCCACTAGCGGGAGAACAGATACGCAGTATTTT. This chain links TRBV5-4 with TRBJ2-3; 11 nucleotides match TRBD2. The CDR3 consists of 16 residues. Germline CDR1 SGHNT, CDR2 YYREEE (reference sequence). V lost 0 bases and J lost 3; bases outside the gene matches: 3.